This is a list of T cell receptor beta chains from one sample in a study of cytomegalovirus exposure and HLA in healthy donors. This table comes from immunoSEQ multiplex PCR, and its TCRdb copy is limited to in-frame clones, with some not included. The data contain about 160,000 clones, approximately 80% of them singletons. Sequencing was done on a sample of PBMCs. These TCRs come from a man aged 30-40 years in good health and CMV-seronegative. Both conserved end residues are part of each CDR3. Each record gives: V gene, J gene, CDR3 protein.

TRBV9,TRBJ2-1,CASSATGTAYNEQFF
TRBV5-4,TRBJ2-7,CASSLVESSYEQYF
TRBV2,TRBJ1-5,CASRGGPGAQPQHF
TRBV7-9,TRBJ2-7,CASSLYGQGAIYEQYF
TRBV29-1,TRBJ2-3,CSVEIAGTSTDTQYF
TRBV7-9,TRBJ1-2,CASRPIQQGAYGYTF
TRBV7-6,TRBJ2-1,CASSPRSLAGGNEQFF
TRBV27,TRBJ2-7,CASSPLGTQGYEQYF
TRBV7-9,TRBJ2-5,CASSLGTGTIQETQYF
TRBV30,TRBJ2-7,CAWKKRTSGTYEQYF
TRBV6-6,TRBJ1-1,CASSFRGADTEAFF
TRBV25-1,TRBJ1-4,CASSDFSAGRSEKLFF
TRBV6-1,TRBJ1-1,CASSEFGTGARYNRNEAFF
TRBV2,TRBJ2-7,CASQGSIGPPDEQYF
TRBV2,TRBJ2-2,CASSGLGQYTGELFF
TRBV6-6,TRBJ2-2,CASRWTGETGELFF
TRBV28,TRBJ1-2,CASEGGGGYYGYTF
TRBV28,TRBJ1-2,CASSARDTGYTF
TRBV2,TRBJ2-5,CASSPDSQETQYF
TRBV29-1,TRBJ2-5,CSAETRLGETQYF
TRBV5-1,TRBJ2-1,CASSLAGTGILTYNEQFF
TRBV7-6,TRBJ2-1,CASSLLAGGFSNEQFF
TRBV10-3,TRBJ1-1,CAIRGDRDPEAFF
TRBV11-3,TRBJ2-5,CASSLGPQREQYF
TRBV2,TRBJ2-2,CASRGQGANTGELFF
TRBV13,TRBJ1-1,CASSLSGEYTEAFF
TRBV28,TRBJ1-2,CASSSSDRGAYGYTF
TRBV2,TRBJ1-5,CASRGTGDQPQHF
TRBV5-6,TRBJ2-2,CASSSDRGRSGELFF